This T cell receptor beta chain originates from a study of CD8+ T cells in alopecia areata. Study overall: The study gave tofacitinib for 6 to 18 months, then 6 months off drug.

Treatment reported: oral pan-JAK inhibitor, 5-10 mg twice daily. Both peripheral blood and punch biopsies of lesional scalp skin were obtained from patients who had alopecia areata. This clone was counted a few times. This CDR3 is also generated by other DNA sequences in the sample. Extracted RNA was reverse transcribed into cDNA, the sequencing template. This table comes from immunoSEQ multiplex PCR, and its TCRdb copy is limited to in-frame clones, with some not included. Of some 190,000 clones listed, 51% are singletons. CDR1 and CDR2 from the germline V gene are LNHDA and SQIVND (reference sequence). The V gene lost 2 bases and the J gene lost 3 bases, with 7 bases spanning the gap. This CDR3 has 13 amino acids.

The genes are TRBV19 and TRBJ1-1, with D hard to call. The sequence came from a human donor with alopecia areata. The sample was CD8+ T cells sorted from blood, taken around week 54, from a patient treated with tofacitinib. Here the CDR3 reads CASSILRDTEAFF. As DNA, the CDR3 is TGTGCCAGTAGTATACTCCGGGACACTGAAGCTTTCTTT.